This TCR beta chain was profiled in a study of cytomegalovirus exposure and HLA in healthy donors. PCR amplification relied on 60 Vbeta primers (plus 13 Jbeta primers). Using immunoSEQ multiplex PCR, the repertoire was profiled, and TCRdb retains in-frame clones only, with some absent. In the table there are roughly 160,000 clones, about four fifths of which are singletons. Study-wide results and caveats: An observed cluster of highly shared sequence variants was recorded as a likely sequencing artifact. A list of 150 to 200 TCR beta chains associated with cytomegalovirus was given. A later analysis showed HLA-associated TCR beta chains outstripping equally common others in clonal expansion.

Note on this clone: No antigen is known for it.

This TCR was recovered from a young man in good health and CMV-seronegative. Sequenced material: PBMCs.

The CDR3 loop is CASSLLSGNYNEKLFF. The CDR3 coding sequence is TGTGCCAGCAGCTTACTCTCGGGGAACTACAATGAAAAACTGTTTTTT. The genes are TRBV7-2 and TRBJ1-4; D call uncertain. CDR1 SGHTA and CDR2 FQGNSA come from the germline V gene. The CDR3 has 16 amino acids. The ends were cut back, 2 bases at V and 5 bases at J, with 15 bases in the middle.